The present entry profiles one TCR beta chain with its context. Generated by immunoSEQ multiplex PCR, the TCRdb table keeps only in-frame clones and is missing some. The repertoire holds under 13,000 clones, more than 45% seen once, with roughly 29% in the top ten. The entry originates in a study of neoadjuvant anti-PD-1 for oral cavity cancer. The CDR3 covers 16 residues. V was trimmed by 0 bases and J by 1 base, leaving 11 bases between them. CDR1 and CDR2 (germline): SGDLS, YYNGEE. This chain joins TRBV9 and TRBJ2-1; D ambiguous. The TCR sequence derives from a person aged 40-85 years with oral cavity squamous cell carcinoma. Specimen: tumor tissue, collected before nivolumab (anti-PD-1) treatment. The CDR3 region has the DNA TGTGCCAGCAGCGTAGACGGTTATCTTTCCTACAATGAGCAGTTCTTC. Its protein product is CASSVDGYLSYNEQFF.